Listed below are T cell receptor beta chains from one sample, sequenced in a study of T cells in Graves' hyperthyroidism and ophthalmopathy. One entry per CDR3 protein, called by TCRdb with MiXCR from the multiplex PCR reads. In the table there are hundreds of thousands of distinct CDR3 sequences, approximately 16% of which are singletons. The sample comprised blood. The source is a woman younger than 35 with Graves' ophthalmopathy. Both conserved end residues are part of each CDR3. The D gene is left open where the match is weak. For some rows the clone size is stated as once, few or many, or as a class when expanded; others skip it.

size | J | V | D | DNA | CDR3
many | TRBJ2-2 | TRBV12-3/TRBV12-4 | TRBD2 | TGTGCCAGCAGTTCGCTAGCGGGAGGTTACACCGGGGAGCTGTTTTTT | CASSSLAGGYTGELFF
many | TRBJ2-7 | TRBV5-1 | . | TGCGCCAGCAGCTTATGGGGAAACAGCGAGCAGTACTTC | CASSLWGNSEQYF
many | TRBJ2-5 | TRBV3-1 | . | TGTGCCAGCAGTCCCAGTGCGCCCCGGACCCAGTACTTC | CASSPSAPRTQYF
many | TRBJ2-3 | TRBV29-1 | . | TGCAGCGTTGAGAGTCAGGCCCACACAGATACGCAGTATTTT | CSVESQAHTDTQYF
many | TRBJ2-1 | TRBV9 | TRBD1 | TGTGCCAGCAGCCCCCCAGACAGGGGATACAATGAGCAGTTCTTC | CASSPPDRGYNEQFF
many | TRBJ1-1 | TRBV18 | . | TGTGCCAGCTCACCCAGTCGGGGGGGGGGGAACACTGAAGCTTTCTTT | CASSPSRGGGNTEAFF
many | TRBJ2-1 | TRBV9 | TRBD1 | TGTGCCAGCAGCCTCAGGACAGGGGGGTCCTACAATGAGCAGTTCTTC | CASSLRTGGSYNEQFF
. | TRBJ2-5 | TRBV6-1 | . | TGTGCCAGCAGTACCAAAACGGAGGTAGAGACCCAGTACTTC | CASSTKTEVETQYF
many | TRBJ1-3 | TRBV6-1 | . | TGTGCCAGCAGTGAACGGGGGGCGACCATATATTTT | CASSERGATIYF
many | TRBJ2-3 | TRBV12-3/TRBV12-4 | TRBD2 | TGTGCCAGCAGTTTCCAAATGACTAGCGGGAGGACGGATACGCAGTATTTT | CASSFQMTSGRTDTQYF
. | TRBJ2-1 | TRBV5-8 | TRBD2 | TGTGCCAGCAGCACCGCGGTACTAGCGGGAGGGCCTTGGGCCTACAATGAGCAGTTCTTC | CASSTAVLAGGPWAYNEQFF
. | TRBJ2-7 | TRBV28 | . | TGTGCCAGCAGTTTAAAGCCCTACGAGCAGTACTTC | CASSLKPYEQYF
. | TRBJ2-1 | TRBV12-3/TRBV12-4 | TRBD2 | TGTGCCAGCAGTTTAGTTCCTAGCGGGAGATACAATGAGCAGTTCTTC | CASSLVPSGRYNEQFF
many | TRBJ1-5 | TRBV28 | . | TGTGCCAGCAGTTTGGTAGGTGATTATAGCAATCAGCCCCAGCATTTT | CASSLVGDYSNQPQHF
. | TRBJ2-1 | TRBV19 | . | TGTGCCAGTAAGAACTACGCACACAATGAGCAGTTCTTC | CASKNYAHNEQFF
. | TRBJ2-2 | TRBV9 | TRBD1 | TGTGCCAGCAGCGTCCCACGACAGGGGGCGAACACCGGGGAGCTGTTTTTT | CASSVPRQGANTGELFF
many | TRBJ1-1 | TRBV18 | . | TGTGCCAGCTCACCACCTGGGAAACCGAACACTGAAGCTTTCTTT | CASSPPGKPNTEAFF
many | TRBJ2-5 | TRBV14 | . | TGTGCCAGCAGCCAACTACCGGAGGGGACCCAGTACTTC | CASSQLPEGTQYF
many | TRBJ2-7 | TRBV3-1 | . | TGTGCCAGCAGCCCCGCAATAGGCTCCTACGAGCAGTACTTC | CASSPAIGSYEQYF
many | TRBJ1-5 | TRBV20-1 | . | TGCAGTGCTAGCCGGGACAGCAATCAGCCCCAGCATTTT | CSASRDSNQPQHF
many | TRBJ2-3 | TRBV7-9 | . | TGTGCCAGCAGCTTAGGGGTAGGAGTTACGCAGTATTTT | CASSLGVGVTQYF
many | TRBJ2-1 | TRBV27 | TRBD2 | TGTGCCAGCGCTTTTGGTCTAGCGGGGTACAATGAGCAGTTCTTC | CASAFGLAGYNEQFF
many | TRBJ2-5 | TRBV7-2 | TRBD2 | TGTGCCAGCAGCTTACTAGCGGGAGATGGTGAGACCCAGTACTTC | CASSLLAGDGETQYF
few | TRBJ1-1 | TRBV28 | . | TGTGCCAGCAGTCCGCCGGGACGGGGGTTGCCTGAAGCTTTCTTT | CASSPPGRGLPEAFF
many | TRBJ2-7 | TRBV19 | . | TGTGCCAGTAGTAGAGGCAGCCTTCGCGAGCAGTACTTC | CASSRGSLREQYF
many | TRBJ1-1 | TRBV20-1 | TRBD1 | TGCAGTGCCCCGCGACAGGGGGGCATGAACACTGAAGCTTTCTTT | CSAPRQGGMNTEAFF
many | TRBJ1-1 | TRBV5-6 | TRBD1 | TGTGCCAGCAGCTGGAGGCCGGGACAGTTCCTACTGAACACTGAAGCTTTCTTT | CASSWRPGQFLLNTEAFF
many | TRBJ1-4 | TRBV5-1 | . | TGCGCCAGCAGCATCCTCGGCTCTGCGCTTGAAAAACTGTTTTTT | CASSILGSALEKLFF
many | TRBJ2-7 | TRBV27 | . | TGTGCCAGCAGTTTTATGGGTGAGCAGTACTTC | CASSFMGEQYF
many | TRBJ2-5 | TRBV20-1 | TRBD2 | TGCAGTGTTTATGGTCCCCTAGCGGCCCAAGAGACCCAGTACTTC | CSVYGPLAAQETQYF
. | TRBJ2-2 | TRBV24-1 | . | TGTGCCACCAGTCTTTCCCAGTGGGACGGGGAGCTGTTTTTT | CATSLSQWDGELFF
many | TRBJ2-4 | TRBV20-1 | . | TGCAGTGCTAGAGATCTCGGGACCCTAGCCAAAAACATTCAGTACTTC | CSARDLGTLAKNIQYF
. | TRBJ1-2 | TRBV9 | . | TGTGCCAGCAGCCCCTTGCATGGGGAAAACTATGGCTACACCTTC | CASSPLHGENYGYTF
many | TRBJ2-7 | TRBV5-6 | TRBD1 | TGTGCCAGCAGCGGAGCAGGGGGATACTCTACCTACGAGCAGTACTTC | CASSGAGGYSTYEQYF
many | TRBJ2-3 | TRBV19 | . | TGTGCCAGTAGTATCCCACGGGATAGCACAGATACGCAGTATTTT | CASSIPRDSTDTQYF
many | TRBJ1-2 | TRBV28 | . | TGTGCCAGCAGCCCACACGTGGCAGGCTACACCTTC | CASSPHVAGYTF
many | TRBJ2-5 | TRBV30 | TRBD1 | TGTGCCTGGAGTAGGGGGCATCCGGAGACCCAGTACTTC | CAWSRGHPETQYF
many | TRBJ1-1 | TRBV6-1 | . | TGTGCCAGCAGTGAACAGGCGGGTACTGAAGCTTTCTTT | CASSEQAGTEAFF
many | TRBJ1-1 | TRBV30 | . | TGTGCCTGGAGTGTACCCGTAGGGTTGGATAGGGACACTGAAGCTTTCTTT | CAWSVPVGLDRDTEAFF
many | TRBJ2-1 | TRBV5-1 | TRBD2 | TGCGCCAGCAATCGGGGGGACTCCTACAATGAGCAGTTCTTC | CASNRGDSYNEQFF
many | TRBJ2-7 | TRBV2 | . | TGTGCCAGCAGTGTGTCCGGAGACCTAGCGTACGAGCAGTACTTC | CASSVSGDLAYEQYF
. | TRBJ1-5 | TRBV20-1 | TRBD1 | TGCAGTGCTAGAGCATTGGGACAGAGCAATCAGCCCCAGCATTTT | CSARALGQSNQPQHF
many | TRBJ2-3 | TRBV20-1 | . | TGCAGTGGAGCCGGCGCTCTCTCGGATACGCAGTATTTT | CSGAGALSDTQYF
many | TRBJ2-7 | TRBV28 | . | TGTGCCAGCAGTTTATGGGGCGAGCAGTACTTC | CASSLWGEQYF